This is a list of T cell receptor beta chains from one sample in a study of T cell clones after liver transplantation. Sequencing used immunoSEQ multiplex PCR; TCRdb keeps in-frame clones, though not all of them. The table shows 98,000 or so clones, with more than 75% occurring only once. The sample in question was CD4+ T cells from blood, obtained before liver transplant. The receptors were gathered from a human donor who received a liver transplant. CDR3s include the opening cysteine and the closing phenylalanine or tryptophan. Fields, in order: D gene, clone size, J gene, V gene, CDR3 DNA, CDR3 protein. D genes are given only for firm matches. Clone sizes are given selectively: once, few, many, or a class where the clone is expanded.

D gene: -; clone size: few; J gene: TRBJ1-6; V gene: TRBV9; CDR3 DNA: TGTGCCAGCACGGCCGGGGGCGTCGGTTCACCCCTCCACTTT; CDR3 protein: CASTAGGVGSPLHF
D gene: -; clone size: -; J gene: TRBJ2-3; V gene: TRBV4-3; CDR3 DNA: TGCGCCAGCAGCCAAGACTTCAGGCAGGGGAATCCAGATACGCAGTATTTT; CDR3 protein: CASSQDFRQGNPDTQYF
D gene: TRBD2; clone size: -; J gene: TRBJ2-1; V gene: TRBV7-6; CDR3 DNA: TGTGCCAGCAGCTTGACAATCTCATTCCTAAGCGGGGGCCGGGATGAGCAGTTCTTC; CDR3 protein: CASSLTISFLSGGRDEQFF
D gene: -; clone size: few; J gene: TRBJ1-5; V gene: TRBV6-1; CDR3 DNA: TGTGCCAGCAGTGAGGTTGGGAGGGGCAATCAGCCCCAGCATTTT; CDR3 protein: CASSEVGRGNQPQHF
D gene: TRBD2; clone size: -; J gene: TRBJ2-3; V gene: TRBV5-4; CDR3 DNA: TGTGCCAGCAGCGACGGGACTAGCGCACTTAGCACAGATACGCAGTATTTT; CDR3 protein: CASSDGTSALSTDTQYF
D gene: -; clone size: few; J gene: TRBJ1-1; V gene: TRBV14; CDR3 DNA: TGTGCCAGCAGCCAACTGGGGACAATGAACACTGAAGCTTTCTTT; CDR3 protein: CASSQLGTMNTEAFF
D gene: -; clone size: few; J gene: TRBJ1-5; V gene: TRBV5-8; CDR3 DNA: TGTGCCAGCAGCCCAAACCGGAGGGGAAATCAGCCCCAGCATTTT; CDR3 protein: CASSPNRRGNQPQHF
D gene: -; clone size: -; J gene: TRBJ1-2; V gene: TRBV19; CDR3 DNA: TGTGCCAGTAGTATTACGGGACGGGCGAACTATGGCTACACCTTC; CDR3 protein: CASSITGRANYGYTF
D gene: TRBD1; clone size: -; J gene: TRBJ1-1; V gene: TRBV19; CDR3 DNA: TGTGCCAGTAGTATCGGAAGGACAGGGCACACTGAAGCTTTCTTT; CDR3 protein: CASSIGRTGHTEAFF
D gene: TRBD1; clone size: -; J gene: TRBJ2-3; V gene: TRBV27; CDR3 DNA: TGTGCCAGCAGTACCCGCGGACAGGGCTGGCGCACAGATACGCAGTATTTT; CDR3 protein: CASSTRGQGWRTDTQYF
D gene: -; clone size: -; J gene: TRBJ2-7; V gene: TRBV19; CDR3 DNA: TGTGCCAGTAGTACGCCCTACGAGCAGTACTTC; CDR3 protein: CASSTPYEQYF
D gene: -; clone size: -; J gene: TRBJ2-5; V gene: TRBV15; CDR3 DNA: TGTGCCACCAGCTCCCATGGGGAGACCCAGTACTTC; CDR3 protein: CATSSHGETQYF
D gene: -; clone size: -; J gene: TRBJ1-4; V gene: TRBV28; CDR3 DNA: TGTGCCAGCACCAAAATTGGACAAGTTAATGAAAAACTGTTTTTT; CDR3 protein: CASTKIGQVNEKLFF
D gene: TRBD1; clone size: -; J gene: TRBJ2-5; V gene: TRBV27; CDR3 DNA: TGTGCCAGCAGTTCACAGGGGCCGCGGACCCAGTACTTC; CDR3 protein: CASSSQGPRTQYF
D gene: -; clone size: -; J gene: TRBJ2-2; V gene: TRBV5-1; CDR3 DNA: TGCGCCAGCAGCTTGACAGGGACGACCGGGGAGCTGTTTTTT; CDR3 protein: CASSLTGTTGELFF
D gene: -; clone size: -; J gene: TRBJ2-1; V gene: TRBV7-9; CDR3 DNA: TGTGCCAGCAGCCCGCACAAGGACCGGGGGAATGAGCAGTTCTTC; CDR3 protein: CASSPHKDRGNEQFF
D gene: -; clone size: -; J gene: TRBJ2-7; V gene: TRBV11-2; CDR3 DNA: TGTGCCAGCAGCTTAGACCCAGGACCCTACGAGCAGTACTTC; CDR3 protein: CASSLDPGPYEQYF
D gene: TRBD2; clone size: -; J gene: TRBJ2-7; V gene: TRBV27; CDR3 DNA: TGTGCCAGCAGTTCTCCAGCGCGGGGGGCCGGGTACGAGCAGTACTTC; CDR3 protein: CASSSPARGAGYEQYF
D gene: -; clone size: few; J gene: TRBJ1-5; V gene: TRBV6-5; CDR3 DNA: TGTGCCAGCAGTTCTGGGGATCAGCCCCAGCATTTT; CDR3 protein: CASSSGDQPQHF
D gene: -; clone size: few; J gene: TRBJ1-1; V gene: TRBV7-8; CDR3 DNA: TGTGCCAGCAGCTCGGGGGCCAGGCCGAACACTGAAGCTTTCTTT; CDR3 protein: CASSSGARPNTEAFF
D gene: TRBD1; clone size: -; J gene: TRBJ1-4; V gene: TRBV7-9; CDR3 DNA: TGTGCCAGCAGCTTAACGACAGGGAGAAAGGCTAATGAAAAACTGTTTTTT; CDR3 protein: CASSLTTGRKANEKLFF
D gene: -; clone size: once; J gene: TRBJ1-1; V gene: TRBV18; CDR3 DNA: TGTGCCAGCTCACCGGTACAGGGTAACACTGAAGCTTTCTTT; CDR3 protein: CASSPVQGNTEAFF
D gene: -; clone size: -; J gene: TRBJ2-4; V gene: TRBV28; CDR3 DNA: TGTGCCAGCAGTTTTGGGGGGCTTAGCATTCAGTACTTC; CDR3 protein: CASSFGGLSIQYF
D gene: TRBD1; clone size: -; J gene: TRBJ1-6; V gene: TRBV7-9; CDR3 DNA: TGTGCCAGCAGCTTAAGACAGGGAGGCGGGTCACCCCTCCACTTT; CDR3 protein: CASSLRQGGGSPLHF
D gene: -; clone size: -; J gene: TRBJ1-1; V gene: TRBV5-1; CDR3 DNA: TGCGCCAGCAGCCACCAATTGAACACTGAAGCTTTCTTT; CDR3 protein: CASSHQLNTEAFF
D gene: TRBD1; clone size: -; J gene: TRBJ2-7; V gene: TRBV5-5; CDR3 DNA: TGTGCCAGCAGCTTACAGGGGGCATACGAGCAGTACTTC; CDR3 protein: CASSLQGAYEQYF
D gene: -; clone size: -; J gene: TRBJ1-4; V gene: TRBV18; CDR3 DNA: TGTGCCAGCTCCCAATCACCTACGGAGGAAAAACTGTTTTTT; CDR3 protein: CASSQSPTEEKLFF
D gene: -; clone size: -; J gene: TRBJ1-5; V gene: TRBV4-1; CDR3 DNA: TGCGCCAGCAGCCAAGTCGTGGGGACCAATCAGCCCCAGCATTTT; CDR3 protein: CASSQVVGTNQPQHF
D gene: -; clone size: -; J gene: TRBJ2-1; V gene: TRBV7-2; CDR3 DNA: TGTGCCAGCAGCTTAGGGACACAAGCCTACAATGAGCAGTTCTTC; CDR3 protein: CASSLGTQAYNEQFF
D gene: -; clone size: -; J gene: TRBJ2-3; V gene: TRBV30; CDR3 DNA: TGTGCCTGGAGTAAACAGGCCTGGGTCACAGATACGCAGTATTTT; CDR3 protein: CAWSKQAWVTDTQYF
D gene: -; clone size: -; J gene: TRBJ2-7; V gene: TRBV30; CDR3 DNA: TGTGCCTGGAGTGTCCACGGGAACGAGCAGTACTTC; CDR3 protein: CAWSVHGNEQYF
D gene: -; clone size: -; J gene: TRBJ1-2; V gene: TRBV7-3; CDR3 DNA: TGTGCCAGCAGCACAAACGGGGGTGGTGGCTACACCTTC; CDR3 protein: CASSTNGGGGYTF
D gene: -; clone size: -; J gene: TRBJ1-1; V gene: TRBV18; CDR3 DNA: TGTGCCAGCTCACTCCAACTTGACACTGAAGCTTTCTTT; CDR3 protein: CASSLQLDTEAFF
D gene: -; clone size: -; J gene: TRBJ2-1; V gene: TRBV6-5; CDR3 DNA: TGTGCCAGCAACTCCGGTGGTCGGGACTACAATGAGCAGTTCTTC; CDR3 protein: CASNSGGRDYNEQFF
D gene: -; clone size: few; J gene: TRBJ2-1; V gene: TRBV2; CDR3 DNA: TGTGCCAGCAGTGAGGGATCGGTAACCTACAATGAGCAGTTCTTC; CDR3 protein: CASSEGSVTYNEQFF
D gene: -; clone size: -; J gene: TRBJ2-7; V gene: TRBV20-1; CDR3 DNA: TGCAGTGCGAGAAAGAACTCCGAGCAGTACTTC; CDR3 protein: CSARKNSEQYF
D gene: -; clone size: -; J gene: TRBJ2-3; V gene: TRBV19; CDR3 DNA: TGTGCCAGTAGTATTGGGGTGATGGCGGCGTACCGGGATACGCAGTATTTT; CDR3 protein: CASSIGVMAAYRDTQYF
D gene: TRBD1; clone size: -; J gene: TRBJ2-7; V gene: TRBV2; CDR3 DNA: TGTGCCAGCAGTGGGGACAGGGTATTCGACGAGCAGTACTTC; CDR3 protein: CASSGDRVFDEQYF
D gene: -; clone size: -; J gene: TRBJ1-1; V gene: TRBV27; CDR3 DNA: TGTGCCAGTCGTTCAGGGAACACTGAAGCTTTCTTT; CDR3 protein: CASRSGNTEAFF
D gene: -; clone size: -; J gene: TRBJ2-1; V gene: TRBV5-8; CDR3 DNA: TGTGCCAGCAGCTTTGGGGAGAGCTCCTACAATGAGCAGTTCTTC; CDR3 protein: CASSFGESSYNEQFF
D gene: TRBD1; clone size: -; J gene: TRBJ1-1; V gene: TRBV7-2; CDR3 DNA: TGTGCCAGCAGCTTTCCCAGGGGGACTGAAGCTTTCTTT; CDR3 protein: CASSFPRGTEAFF
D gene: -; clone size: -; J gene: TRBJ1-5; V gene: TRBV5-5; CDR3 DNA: TGTGCCAGCAGCCCCGGGGGTTCCCAGCCCCAGCATTTT; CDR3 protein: CASSPGGSQPQHF